This record covers a single TCR beta chain. The data originate from a study of blood T cell repertoires in COVID-19. Study context: Acute and convalescent COVID-19 samples came from the United States, Italy and Spain.

V was clipped by 3 bases and J by 1 base, with 13 bases between them. This CDR3 contains 16 residues. Germline V gene data show CDR1 as LNHDA and CDR2 as SQIVND (reference sequence). Original handling: From reference gene primer amplification, estimates of nucleated cell counts were derived. This table comes from immunoSEQ multiplex PCR, and its TCRdb copy is limited to in-frame clones, with some not included. V and J calls and clone size are copied from that table; D and trimming were computed from the DNA. The sample carries about 200,000 clones, roughly 80% recorded once. Sequencing was done on a sample of peripheral blood. This chain joins TRBV19 and TRBJ1-5; weak D call: TRBD1 (6 bases). The TCR originated in a woman aged 65 to 85 with acute or convalescent COVID-19. The CDR3 nucleotides read TGTGCCAGTAGTATGGTCGGGCAGGGGAGCAATCAGCCCCAGCATTTT. Translating it yields CASSMVGQGSNQPQHF.